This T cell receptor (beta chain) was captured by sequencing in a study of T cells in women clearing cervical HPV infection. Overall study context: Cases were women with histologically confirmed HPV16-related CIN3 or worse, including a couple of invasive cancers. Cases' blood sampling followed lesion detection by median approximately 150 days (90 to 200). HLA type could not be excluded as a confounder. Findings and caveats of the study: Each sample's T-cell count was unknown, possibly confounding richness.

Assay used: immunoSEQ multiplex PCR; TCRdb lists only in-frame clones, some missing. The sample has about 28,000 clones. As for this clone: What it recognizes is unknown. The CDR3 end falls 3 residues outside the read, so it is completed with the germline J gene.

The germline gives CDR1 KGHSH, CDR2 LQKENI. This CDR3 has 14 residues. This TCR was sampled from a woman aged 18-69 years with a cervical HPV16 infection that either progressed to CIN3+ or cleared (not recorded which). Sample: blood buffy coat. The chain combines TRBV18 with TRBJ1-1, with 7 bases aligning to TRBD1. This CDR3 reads CASSPPDRPSAAFF. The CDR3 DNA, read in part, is TGTGCCAGCTCACCACCGGACAGGCCTTCCGCA.